The clone carrying this TCR beta chain showed up just a few times. Its antigen is as yet unknown. The data stem from a study of blood T cells in healthy people across ages. Points from the study as a whole: The authors considered diversity estimates from one million T cells to be underestimates. Nothing was known about donor CMV status, and this possibly confounded expanded clonotype changes.

Germline assignment: CDR1 SGHVS and CDR2 FQNEAQ. V lost 5 bases to trimming and J lost 6 bases; unmatched junction nucleotides: 6. There are 14 residues in the CDR3. A second PCR, run for about 7 to 11 cycles, used a sample-barcoded 5' primer plus a J-beta primer mix. TCRdb reanalysed the 5' RACE reads using MiXCR and keeps one entry per CDR3 protein. The sample consists of 450,000 to 700,000 distinct CDR3 sequences, about 26% of them appearing once. Source material: blood. This rearrangement joins TRBV7-8 to TRBJ1-5; 8 nucleotides align to TRBD1. The origin of this receptor is a woman in her sixties or seventies in good health. The CDR3 nucleotides are TGTGCCAGCAGCGCGGACAGGGAGGGTCAGCCCCAGCATTTT. This encodes CASSADREGQPQHF.